This is a list of T cell receptor beta chains from one sample in a study of molecular identifiers for immune sequencing clone quantification. TCRdb re-derived calls from the PCR reads in MiXCR, one entry per CDR3 protein. The table lists approximately 550,000 distinct CDR3 sequences, 25% of them singletons. The sample was naive CD8+ T cells from blood, with Jurkat cell RNA spiked in. The receptors shown here come from a human donor in good health. Some libraries in this study had Jurkat cell RNA spiked in. The CDR3 runs from the conserved cysteine through the conserved F or W. A D gene is named only where the DNA matches it firmly. Where a row states a size, it is once, few, many or the class of an expanded clone; other rows omit it.

>.|TRBV5-5|TRBJ2-7|.
TGTGCCAGCAGCCGGGTAACCGGGACATCGGGCTACGAGCAGTACTTC
CASSRVTGTSGYEQYF
>few|TRBV20-1|TRBJ2-1|TRBD2
TGCAGTGCTAGCTTGAGGCGGGGGGGCCTCAATGAGCAGTTCTTC
CSASLRRGGLNEQFF
>.|TRBV6-5|TRBJ2-7|.
TGTGCCAGCAGTTACAAAGGGAGTCGTTACGAGCGGTACTTC
CASSYKGSRYERYF
>.|TRBV6-5|TRBJ2-7|.
TGTGCCAGCAGTTACTCAGGCAGGAGATACTACGAGCAGTACTTC
CASSYSGRRYYEQYF
>once|TRBV6-2/TRBV6-3|TRBJ2-5|.
TGTGCCACGGAAGGGGGACACCGACAAGAGCCCCAGTACTTC
CATEGGHRQEPQYF
>.|TRBV28|TRBJ2-3|.
TGTGCCAGCAGTCTTCTCCTTAGCTTCAGCACAGATACGCAGTATTTT
CASSLLLSFSTDTQYF
>.|TRBV4-3|TRBJ2-7|.
TGCGCCAGCAGCCAAGATCTTGGGGGGTCCCCCTACGAGCAGTACTTC
CASSQDLGGSPYEQYF
>many|TRBV28|TRBJ2-7|.
TGTGCCAGCACCCCCGACAGGTACCCCTACGAGCAGTACTTC
CASTPDRYPYEQYF
>many|TRBV7-9|TRBJ2-5|.
TGTGCCAGCAGCACCGGACATATGGAGACCCAGTACTTC
CASSTGHMETQYF
>few|TRBV5-6|TRBJ2-3|.
TGTGCCAGCAGCTGGGGCCTCACCGGGGAAGGTTTTGATACGCAGTATTTT
CASSWGLTGEGFDTQYF